A selection of T cell receptor beta chains follows, all from one sample in a study of T cell repertoires in cytomegalovirus infection. TCRdb analysed the reads with MiXCR anew, one entry per CDR3 protein. Among hundreds of thousands of distinct CDR3 sequences, 24% were seen once, and the ten largest hold under 8.5%. Specimen: CD8+ T cells from PBMCs. Source of these receptors: a human donor in good health (CMV status not recorded). Some clones in this sample may be carry-over from other donors' samples. Both conserved end residues are part of each CDR3. D genes are given only for firm matches. Size is omitted from some rows. Given values are once, few, many or a class for expanded clones.

>.|TRBV6-2/TRBV6-3|TRBJ2-2|16|TRBD2
TGTGCCAGCAGTTTTCCGGGACTAGGGGACACCGGGGAGCTGTTTTTT
CASSFPGLGDTGELFF
>few|TRBV10-3|TRBJ2-3|11|.
TGTGCCATCAGGGTTGGAGATACGCAGTATTTT
CAIRVGDTQYF
>many|TRBV6-2/TRBV6-3|TRBJ2-1|15|.
TGTGCCAGCAGTCGCCCTCCTATCGGTTACAATGAGCAGTTCTTC
CASSRPPIGYNEQFF
>many|TRBV7-9|TRBJ1-5|12|.
TGTGCCAGCAGGGCGGGGAATCAGCCCCAGCATTTT
CASRAGNQPQHF
>few|TRBV7-3|TRBJ2-1|16|TRBD1
TGTGCCAGCAGCTCGTATATTCGACAGGGAGTAGATGAGCAGTTCTTC
CASSSYIRQGVDEQFF
>.|TRBV7-9|TRBJ2-7|14|.
TGTGCCAGCAGCTCAGGAGGGCACGTTTACGAGCAGTACTTC
CASSSGGHVYEQYF
>few|TRBV7-9|TRBJ2-1|14|TRBD1
TGTGCCAGCAGCCCCCCGGGACAGCACAATGAGCAGTTCTTC
CASSPPGQHNEQFF
>.|TRBV28|TRBJ2-5|14|.
TGTGCCAGCACAAGGGACCTCCCGGCGGAGACCCAGTACTTC
CASTRDLPAETQYF
>many|TRBV7-2|TRBJ2-7|12|.
TGTGCCAGCAGCGACAGCTCCTACGAGCAGTACTTC
CASSDSSYEQYF
>few|TRBV27|TRBJ2-1|13|.
TGTGCCAGCAGGATTAGCTTCTACAATGAGCAGTTCTTC
CASRISFYNEQFF
>.|TRBV6-2/TRBV6-3|TRBJ1-1|14|.
TGTGCCAGCAGTTACCTAAAGAAAAACACTGAAGCTTTCTTT
CASSYLKKNTEAFF
>.|TRBV5-6|TRBJ2-5|17|.
TGTGCCAGCAGCTTGGCGGCCGGTGGGGCAGTACAAGAGACCCAGTACTTC
CASSLAAGGAVQETQYF
>.|TRBV19|TRBJ1-2|11|.
TGTGCCAACTCGATTGACTATGGCTACACCTTC
CANSIDYGYTF
>.|TRBV6-2/TRBV6-3|TRBJ1-1|11|.
TGTGCCAGTTGGCATGGAACTGAAGCTTTCTTT
CASWHGTEAFF
>.|TRBV29-1|TRBJ1-2|13|TRBD1
TGCAGCGTTGAAGGACAGGGAGCCTATGGCTACACCTTC
CSVEGQGAYGYTF
>few|TRBV28|TRBJ2-3|12|.
TGTGCCAGCAGTCGACCCGGAGATACGCAGTATTTT
CASSRPGDTQYF
>.|TRBV3-1|TRBJ2-1|16|TRBD1
TGTGCCAGCAGCTTCTACCCGGGACAGGGAAACAATGAGCAGTTCTTC
CASSFYPGQGNNEQFF
>.|TRBV13|TRBJ1-1|14|TRBD1
TGTGCCAGCAGCTTCGACAGGGTGAACACTGAAGCTTTCTTT
CASSFDRVNTEAFF
>few|TRBV12-3/TRBV12-4|TRBJ1-1|15|TRBD1
TGTGCCAGCAGGCCCCTGACAGGGATATACACTGAAGCTTTCTTT
CASRPLTGIYTEAFF
>few|TRBV29-1|TRBJ2-1|13|.
TGCAGCGGGAGAAAGGGAGACTACAATGAGCAGTTCTTC
CSGRKGDYNEQFF
>.|TRBV2|TRBJ2-1|11|.
TGTGCCGGCTTAGGAATAGCGGCCTCGGTCTTC
CAGLGIAASVF
>.|TRBV5-1|TRBJ1-2|12|.
TGCGCCAGCAGCGGGGACCACTATGGCTACACCTTC
CASSGDHYGYTF
>few|TRBV20-1|TRBJ2-1|17|.
TGCAGTGCTAGAGATCAAAGGGCCCCTACTCCCTACAATGAGCAGTTCTTC
CSARDQRAPTPYNEQFF
>many|TRBV7-6|TRBJ2-3|14|.
TGTGCCAGCAGCTTCGCGGGCGGGGAAGATACGCAGTATTTT
CASSFAGGEDTQYF
>.|TRBV4-2|TRBJ2-3|16|TRBD2
TGTGCCAGCAGCCAAGATCTACCGGGGGGGGGAGATACGCAGTATTTT
CASSQDLPGGGDTQYF
>.|TRBV12-3/TRBV12-4|TRBJ1-1|14|TRBD1
TGTGCCAGCAGTCCAGGGGGCCCGACCTTTGAAGCTTTCTTT
CASSPGGPTFEAFF
>.|TRBV6-2/TRBV6-3|TRBJ1-1|14|.
TGTGCCAGCCGGATGGGGCAGATGAACACTGAAGCTTTCTTT
CASRMGQMNTEAFF
>few|TRBV13|TRBJ2-7|15|.
TGTGCCAGCAGCTCCCAGACAGGAGGGCCCTACGAGCAGTACTTC
CASSSQTGGPYEQYF
>.|TRBV20-1|TRBJ1-1|11|.
TGCAGTGCTAGAGAGAACACTGAAGCTTTCTTT
CSARENTEAFF
>.|TRBV12-3/TRBV12-4|TRBJ2-4|14|TRBD1
TGTGCCAGCAGTCTAGACAGGGGGGGGGACATTCAGTACTTC
CASSLDRGGDIQYF
>.|TRBV2|TRBJ1-2|12|.
TGTGCCAGCCCCGCAGGGCACTATGGCTACACCTTC
CASPAGHYGYTF
>many|TRBV7-2|TRBJ2-3|11|.
TGTGCCAGCAGCGACAGCCATACGCAGTATTTT
CASSDSHTQYF